These 25 T cell receptor beta chains originate from one sample sequenced in a study of T-cell reconstitution after alpha-beta-depleted transplantation in children. TCRbeta library preparation incorporated unique molecular identifiers. TCRdb analysed the PCR reads with MiXCR anew, one entry per CDR3 protein. Here the sample spans hundreds of thousands of distinct CDR3 sequences, about 15% being singletons. The input for sequencing was PBMCs, mostly from graft donor cells, taken 360 days after TCRalphabeta/CD19-depleted stem cell transplant. All receptors come from a male patient younger than 18 who had a stem cell transplant for acute lymphoblastic leukemia, so the T cells may come from the graft donor.

The sample holds a few counts of this clonotype. This rearrangement joins TRBV29-1 to TRBJ1-4; 9 bases match TRBD1. The germline V gene has CDR1 SQVTM and CDR2 ANQGSEA. The CDR3 is 12 amino acids. V lost 2 bases to trimming and J lost 13 bases; unmatched junction nucleotides: 5. For the CDR3, the DNA is TGCAGCGTTGAATGGGGGGACAGGGTACTGTTTTTT. Protein: CSVEWGDRVLFF.

The chain couples TRBV6-5 to TRBJ1-6; D is unclear. V was pared by 6 bases and J by 13 bases, with 22 bases between. Germline V gene data show CDR1 as MNHEY and CDR2 as SVGAGI. CDR3 length equals 15 residues. The CDR3 reads CASSQLGSLGAPLHF. Written as DNA, the CDR3 is TGTGCCAGCAGCCAACTCGGGTCGCTAGGTGCTCCCCTCCACTTT.

This sequence joins TRBV2 and TRBJ1-5; D unclear. Germline V lookup: CDR1 SNHLY, CDR2 FYNNEI. This CDR3 has 15 amino acids. The V end was cut by 5 bases, the J end by 5 bases, with 16 bases between. CDR3 sequence reads: CASSPPGLRDQPQHF. As DNA, the CDR3 is TGTGCCAGCAGTCCCCCGGGCCTCAGAGATCAGCCCCAGCATTTT.

This chain uses TRBV19 with TRBJ2-1, with D perhaps matching TRBD2 (6 bases). Trimming stripped 3 bases from V and 2 bases from J, with 11 bases between. Germline V gene data show CDR1 as LNHDA and CDR2 as SQIVND (reference sequence). This CDR3 is 15 amino acids long. The CDR3 bases are TGTGCCAGTAGTATTTCGGACTACCCCTACAATGAGCAGTTCTTC. Amino acids: CASSISDYPYNEQFF. Looking up the rest from reference TRBV19 and TRBJ2-1 gives the full variable domain: DGGITQSPKYLFRKEGQNVTLSCEQNLNHDAMYWYRQDPGQGLRLIYYSQIVNDFQKGDIAEGYSVSREKKESFPLTVTSAQKNPTAFYLCASSISDYPYNEQFFGPGTRLTVL.

This chain joins TRBV6-1 and TRBJ1-1, with 10 bases identical to TRBD1. V shed 7 bases, J shed 5 bases, and the junction held 7 bases outside the gene matches. The germline CDR1 and CDR2 sequences are MNHNS and SASEGT. The CDR3 contains 14 residues. CDR3 residues: CASTADRGLTEAFF. DNA of the CDR3: TGTGCCAGCACCGCTGACAGGGGGCTGACTGAAGCTTTCTTT.

V is TRBV5-1 and J is TRBJ2-5; D possibly matches TRBD1 or TRBD2 (5 bases each). CDR1 and CDR2 from the germline V gene are SGHRS and YFSETQ. Deletions cut 4 bases from V and 5 bases from J, with 18 bases between. The CDR3 length is 15 residues. The CDR3 protein is CASSPTTPGRETQYF. CDR3 DNA: TGCGCCAGCAGCCCGACCACACCGGGGCGGGAGACCCAGTACTTC.

The chain uses TRBV7-3 and TRBJ2-1, with TRBD2 matching 9 bases. CDR1 and CDR2 from the germline V gene are SGHTA and FQGTGA. V was pared by 5 bases and J by 3 bases, with 5 bases of the junction left unmatched. CDR3 size: 15 residues. CDR3 in amino acids: CASSMTSGVYNEQFF. CDR3 sequence (DNA): TGTGCCAGCAGCATGACTAGCGGTGTCTACAATGAGCAGTTCTTC.

This clonotype has a count of ten or more. This rearrangement joins TRBV19 to TRBJ2-7; either TRBD1 or TRBD2 may fit D (6 bases each). CDR3 length: 14 residues. CDR1 and CDR2 (germline): LNHDA, SQIVND (reference sequence). V was shortened by 2 bases and J by 4 bases, with 12 bases between the two germline ends. DNA for the CDR3: TGTGCCAGTAGTATAACCGGGGGCTGGTACGAGCAGTACTTC. This encodes CASSITGGWYEQYF.

This clonotype was observed a handful of times. The V gene is TRBV24-1, the J gene TRBJ2-3; 11 bases map to TRBD2. Trimming took 1 base from V and 1 from J; bases not matched to a gene: 12. The CDR3 spans 20 residues. Germline V gene lookup returns CDR1 KGHDR and CDR2 SFDVKD. The CDR3 sequence is CATSDFLTSGTRTGTDTQYF. In nucleotides, the CDR3 is TGTGCCACCAGTGATTTCCTGACTAGCGGGACCAGAACCGGCACAGATACGCAGTATTTT.

In its sample, this clonotype was seen a few times. The V call is TRBV24-1, the J call TRBJ2-1; 12 bases fit TRBD2. The V and J ends lost 5 bases and 7 bases, in that order; junction bases with no gene match: 11. Per the germline V gene, CDR1 is KGHDR and CDR2 is SFDVKD. CDR3 length equals 17 residues. The CDR3 nucleotides read TGTGCCACCAGTGGGGGGGTATGGACTAGCGGGATGAATGAGCAGTTCTTC. The encoded protein is CATSGGVWTSGMNEQFF.

The rearrangement joins TRBV5-1 to TRBJ2-6; 7 nucleotides match TRBD1. Unmatched junction bases numbered 10, after V lost 1 base and J lost 0 bases. Germline CDR1 reads SGHRS; CDR2 reads YFSETQ. This CDR3 spans 19 amino acids. CDR3 coding DNA: TGCGCCAGCAGCTTGTTCCGGGACAGCGCTAACTCTGGGGCCAACGTCCTGACTTTC. Protein: CASSLFRDSANSGANVLTF. The full variable domain, in which reference TRBV5-1 and TRBJ2-6 provide the parts outside the CDR3, is KAGVTQTPRYLIKTRGQQVTLSCSPISGHRSVSWYQQTPGQGLQFLFEYFSETQRNKGNFPGRFSGRQFSNSRSEMNVSTLELGDSALYLCASSLFRDSANSGANVLTFGAGSRLTVL.

The V gene is TRBV24-1, the J gene TRBJ2-5; no firm D call. The CDR3 length is 13 residues. Germline assignment: CDR1 KGHDR and CDR2 SFDVKD. Trimming took off 5 bases at V and 0 bases at J, with 6 bases between the two ends. Here the CDR3 DNA reads TGTGCCACCAGTGCCATTGACCAAGAGACCCAGTACTTC. Translated, it gives CATSAIDQETQYF.

This sequence joins TRBV27 and TRBJ2-5; no clear D gene. Per germline, CDR1 MNHEY and CDR2 SMNVEV (reference sequence). This CDR3 comprises 13 residues. The V and J ends lost 5 bases and 13 bases respectively, with 20 bases between them. Here the CDR3 reads CASSPPTLWEVYF. As DNA, the CDR3 is TGTGCCAGCAGTCCCCCGACCCTGTGGGAAGTGTACTTC.

Concerning this clonotype: Given a much more abundant clone one base away, this may be a read error. V is TRBV4-3 and J is TRBJ2-3; 10 bases match TRBD2. The CDR3 contains 16 residues. Germline V gives CDR1 LGHNA, CDR2 YSLEER. As DNA, the CDR3 is TGCGCCAGCAGCCAACAACTAGCGGGACTCACAGATACGAAGTATTTT. Protein sequence: CASSQQLAGLTDTKYF.

The chain couples TRBV21-1 to TRBJ2-7; whether TRBD1, the table's D call, matches the DNA was not checked. TRBV21-1 counts as a pseudogene. This CDR3 has 16 amino acids. The CDR3 is CASKAYETDQTYEQYF. The CDR3 region has the DNA TGTGCCAGCAAAGCGTACGAGACAGACCAAACCTACGAGCAGTACTTC.

This clonotype was seen a few times. The gene calls are TRBV29-1 and TRBJ2-1, with 13 nucleotides matching TRBD2. J gave up 15 bases and V 5 bases, and 13 bases lay outside the gene matches. This CDR3 has 14 amino acids. CDR1 and CDR2 from the germline V gene are SQVTM and ANQGSEA. The CDR3 loop is CSVWTSGSVGEGFF. Here the CDR3 DNA reads TGCAGCGTTTGGACTAGCGGGAGCGTGGGTGAGGGGTTCTTC.

This clonotype was seen repeatedly, ten times or more. The chain is built from TRBV20-1 and TRBJ2-1, with 10 bases identical to TRBD2. Trimming removed 2 bases from V and 8 bases from J; junction bases left unmatched: 9. Germline assignment: CDR1 DFQATT and CDR2 SNEGSKA (reference sequence). The length of the CDR3 is 15 residues. CDR3: CSARPPSGRSDEQFF. The CDR3 region has the DNA TGCAGTGCTAGACCCCCTAGCGGGAGATCCGATGAGCAGTTCTTC.

This clonotype has at least ten counts. The gene calls are TRBV5-1 and TRBJ2-3; tentatively, D is TRBD2 (7 bases). In germline, CDR1 is SGHRS, CDR2 YFSETQ. The CDR3 runs to 15 residues. The germline V and J ends were trimmed by 1 base and 5 bases, with 14 bases remaining between them. The CDR3: CASSLPGLGGDTQYF. The CDR3 coding sequence is TGCGCCAGCAGCTTGCCCGGACTAGGGGGAGATACGCAGTATTTT. Variable domain in full (rest from reference TRBV5-1 and TRBJ2-3): KAGVTQTPRYLIKTRGQQVTLSCSPISGHRSVSWYQQTPGQGLQFLFEYFSETQRNKGNFPGRFSGRQFSNSRSEMNVSTLELGDSALYLCASSLPGLGGDTQYFGPGTRLTVL.

The gene calls are TRBV5-1 and TRBJ2-7, with a weak D call TRBD1 (6 bases). Trimming stripped 1 base from V and 4 bases from J, with 15 bases between. CDR1 SGHRS and CDR2 YFSETQ come from the germline V gene. The CDR3 has 15 residues. This chain's CDR3 is CASSLTWGPSYEQYF. Here the CDR3 DNA reads TGCGCCAGCAGCTTGACCTGGGGGCCCTCTTACGAGCAGTACTTC.

The CDR3 sequence: CASSLGLTGGGYTF. Written as DNA, the CDR3 is TGTGCCAGCAGCTTGGGTCTTACCGGGGGTGGCTACACCTTC. The V call is TRBV11-2, the J call TRBJ1-2; possible D gene TRBD1, 5 bases. The CDR3 consists of 14 residues. CDR1 and CDR2 from the germline V gene are SGHAT and FQNNGV. V lost 3 bases to trimming and J lost 7 bases, with 15 bases between them.

This clonotype has more than one count but fewer than ten. V gene TRBV14 combines with J gene TRBJ2-5; 7 bases agree with TRBD1. The junction had 10 bases not matched to a gene; V was cut back by 4 bases and J by 2 bases. There are 16 residues in the CDR3. CDR1 and CDR2 (germline): SGHDN, FVKESK. The CDR3 sequence: CASSPFRDRVQETQYF. CDR3 coding DNA: TGTGCCAGCAGCCCCTTCCGGGACAGAGTACAAGAGACCCAGTACTTC. The full variable domain, its missing parts supplied by reference TRBV14 and TRBJ2-5, is EAGVTQFPSHSVIEKGQTVTLRCDPISGHDNLYWYRRVMGKEIKFLLHFVKESKQDESGMPNNRFLAERTGGTYSTLKVQPAELEDSGVYFCASSPFRDRVQETQYFGPGTRLLVL.

The V call is TRBV12-3 or TRBV12-4, the J call TRBJ2-7; 7 nucleotides align to TRBD2. V shed 6 bases, J shed 6 bases, and the junction held 20 bases outside the gene matches. The CDR3 runs to 17 residues. DNA of the CDR3: TGTGCCAGCAGCCCCCGGTGGGCGGCGGGAGCCATGGGCGAGCAGTACTTC. Protein product: CASSPRWAAGAMGEQYF.

This clonotype was observed a single time. This chain joins TRBV24-1 and TRBJ2-3; the match to TRBD2 covers 8 bases. CDR3 length equals 16 residues. The germline CDR1 and CDR2 sequences are KGHDR and SFDVKD. V lost 7 bases and J lost 3; bases outside the gene matches: 11. The CDR3 DNA is TGTGCCACCAGGAGGGCGAGCGGGAGAAGGACAGATACGCAGTATTTT. Encoded protein: CATRRASGRRTDTQYF.

The chain employs TRBV27 and TRBJ1-2; D call uncertain. The CDR3 contains 13 residues. Germline CDR1 is MNHEY and CDR2 is SMNVEV (reference sequence). With 8 bases removed from V and 3 bases from J, the gap between germline ends came to 13 bases. Written as DNA, the CDR3 is TGTGCCAGCGCCCCGTTGGGGTACTATGGCTACACCTTC. As protein: CASAPLGYYGYTF.

In this sample, this clonotype turned up a few times. The chain employs TRBV5-1 and TRBJ2-5, with TRBD1 as a possible D gene (6 bases). Germline CDR1 reads SGHRS; CDR2 reads YFSETQ. Trimming removed 1 base at V and 1 base at J, with 20 bases between. The CDR3 consists of 18 residues. CDR3 DNA: TGCGCCAGCAGCTTGAGGCCCAGGGGTGGATACTTCCAAGAGACCCAGTACTTC. Amino acids: CASSLRPRGGYFQETQYF.